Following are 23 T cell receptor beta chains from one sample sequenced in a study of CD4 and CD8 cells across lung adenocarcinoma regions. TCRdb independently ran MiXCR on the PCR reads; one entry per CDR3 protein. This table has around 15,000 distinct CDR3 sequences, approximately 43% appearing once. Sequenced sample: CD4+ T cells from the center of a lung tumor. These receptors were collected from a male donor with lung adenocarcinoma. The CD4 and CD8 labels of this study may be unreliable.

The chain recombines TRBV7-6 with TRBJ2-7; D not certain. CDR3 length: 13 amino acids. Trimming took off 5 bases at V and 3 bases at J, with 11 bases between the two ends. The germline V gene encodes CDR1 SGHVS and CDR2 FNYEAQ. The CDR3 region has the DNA TGTGCCAGCAGCCCCGTAGCAAGCTACGAGCAGTACTTC. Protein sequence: CASSPVASYEQYF.

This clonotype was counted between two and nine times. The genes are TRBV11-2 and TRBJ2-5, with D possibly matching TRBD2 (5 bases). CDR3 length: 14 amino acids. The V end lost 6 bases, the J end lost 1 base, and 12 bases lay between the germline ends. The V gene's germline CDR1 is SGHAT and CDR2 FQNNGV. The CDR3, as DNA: TGTGCCAGCAGACCCGCCGGGATCCAAGAGACCCAGTACTTC. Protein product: CASRPAGIQETQYF.

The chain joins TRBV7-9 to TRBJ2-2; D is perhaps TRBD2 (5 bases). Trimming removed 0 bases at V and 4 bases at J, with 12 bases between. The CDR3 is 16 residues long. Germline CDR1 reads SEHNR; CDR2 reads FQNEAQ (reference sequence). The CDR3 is CASSLALGSFTGELFF. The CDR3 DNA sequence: TGTGCCAGCAGCTTAGCCTTGGGGAGTTTCACCGGGGAGCTGTTTTTT.

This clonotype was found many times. The CDR3 DNA reads as TGTGCCAGCAGACGACAGGGGGCTAACTATGGCTACACCTTC. Translated, it gives CASRRQGANYGYTF. V and J are TRBV6-5 and TRBJ1-2; 9 bases match TRBD1. CDR3 length: 14 amino acids. Germline assignment: CDR1 MNHEY and CDR2 SVGAGI. Losses at the gene ends were 6 bases for V and 0 bases for J; bases not matched to a gene: 2.

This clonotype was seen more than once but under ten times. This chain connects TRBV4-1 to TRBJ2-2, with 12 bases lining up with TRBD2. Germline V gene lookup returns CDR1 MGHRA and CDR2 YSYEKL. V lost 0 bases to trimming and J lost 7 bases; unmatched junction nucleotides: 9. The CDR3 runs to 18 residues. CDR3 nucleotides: TGCGCCAGCAGCCAAGATAAGGCTAGCGGGAGGGCCAGCGGGGAGCTGTTTTTT. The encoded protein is CASSQDKASGRASGELFF.

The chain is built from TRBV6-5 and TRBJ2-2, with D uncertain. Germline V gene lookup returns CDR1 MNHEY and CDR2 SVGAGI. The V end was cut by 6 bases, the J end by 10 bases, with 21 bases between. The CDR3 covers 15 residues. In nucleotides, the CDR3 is TGTGCCAGCAGACTCCAGTCCGGAATTACAGAGGAGCTGTTTTTT. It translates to CASRLQSGITEELFF.

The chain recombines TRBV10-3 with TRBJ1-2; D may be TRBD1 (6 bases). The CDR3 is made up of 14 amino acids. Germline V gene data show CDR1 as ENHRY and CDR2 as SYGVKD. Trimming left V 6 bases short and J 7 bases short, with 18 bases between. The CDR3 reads CAISQQQGSGGYTF. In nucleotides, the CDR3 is TGTGCCATCAGCCAGCAACAGGGAAGCGGTGGCTACACCTTC.

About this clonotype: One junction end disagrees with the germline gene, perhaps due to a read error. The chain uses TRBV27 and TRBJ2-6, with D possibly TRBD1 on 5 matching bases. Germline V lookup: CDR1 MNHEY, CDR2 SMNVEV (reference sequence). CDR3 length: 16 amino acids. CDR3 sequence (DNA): TGTGCCAGCACAAGGGGTGGGATCTCTGGGGCCAACGAGCTGAACTTC. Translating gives CASTRGGISGANELNF.

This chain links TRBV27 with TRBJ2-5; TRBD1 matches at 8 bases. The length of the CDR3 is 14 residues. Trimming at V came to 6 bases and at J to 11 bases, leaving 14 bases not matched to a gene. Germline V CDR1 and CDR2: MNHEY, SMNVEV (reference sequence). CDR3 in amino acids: CASSLSRGPSVQYF. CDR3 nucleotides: TGTGCCAGCAGCCTTTCCAGGGGGCCTAGCGTGCAGTACTTC.

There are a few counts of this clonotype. CDR3 sequence (DNA): TGTGCCAGCAGCCACGGGGGGGCTTTCTTT. It yields the protein CASSHGGAFF. This chain connects TRBV6-1 to TRBJ1-1; D is possibly TRBD1 (5 bases). The CDR3 has 10 residues. Trimming stripped 6 bases from V and 11 bases from J, with 10 bases between. Per the germline V gene, CDR1 is MNHNS and CDR2 is SASEGT.

CDR3 bases: TGCAGTGCTCGGCCACCTTGGACCTACACCGGGGAGCTGTTTTTT. This encodes CSARPPWTYTGELFF. The chain uses TRBV20-1 and TRBJ2-2; D is unclear. The CDR3 spans 15 residues. The V end lost 5 bases, the J end lost 3 bases, and 16 bases lay between the germline ends. Germline V gene data show CDR1 as DFQATT and CDR2 as SNEGSKA (reference sequence).

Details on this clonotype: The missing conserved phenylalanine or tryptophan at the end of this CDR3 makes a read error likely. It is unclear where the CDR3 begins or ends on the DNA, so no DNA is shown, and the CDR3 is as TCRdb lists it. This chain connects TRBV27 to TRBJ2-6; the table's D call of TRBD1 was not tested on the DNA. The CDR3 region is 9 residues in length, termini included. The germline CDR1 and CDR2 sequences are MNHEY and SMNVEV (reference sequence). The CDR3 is CASTRGGIS.

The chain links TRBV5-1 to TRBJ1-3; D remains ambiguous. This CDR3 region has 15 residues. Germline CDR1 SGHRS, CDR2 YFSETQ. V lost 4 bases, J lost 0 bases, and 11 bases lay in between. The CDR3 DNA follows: TGCGCCAGCAGCCTGGGCCAGAACTCTGGAAACACCATATATTTT. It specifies CASSLGQNSGNTIYF.

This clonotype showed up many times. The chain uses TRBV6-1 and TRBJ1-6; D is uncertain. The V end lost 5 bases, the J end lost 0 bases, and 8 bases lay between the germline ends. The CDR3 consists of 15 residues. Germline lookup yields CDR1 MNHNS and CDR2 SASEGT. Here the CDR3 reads CASSRRSSYNSPLHF. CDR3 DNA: TGTGCCAGCAGTCGGAGGAGCTCCTATAATTCACCCCTCCACTTT.

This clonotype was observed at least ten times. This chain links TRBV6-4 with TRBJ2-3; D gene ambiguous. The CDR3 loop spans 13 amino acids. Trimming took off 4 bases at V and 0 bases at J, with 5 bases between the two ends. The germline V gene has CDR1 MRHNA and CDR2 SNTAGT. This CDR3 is CASSVGSTDTQYF. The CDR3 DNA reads TGTGCCAGCAGTGTGGGAAGCACAGATACGCAGTATTTT.

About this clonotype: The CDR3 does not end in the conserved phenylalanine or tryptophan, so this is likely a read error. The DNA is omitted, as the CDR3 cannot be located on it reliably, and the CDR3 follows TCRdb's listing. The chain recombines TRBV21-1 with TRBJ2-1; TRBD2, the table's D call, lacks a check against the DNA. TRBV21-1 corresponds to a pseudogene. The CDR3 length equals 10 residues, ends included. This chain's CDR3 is CGHQPAQGPA.

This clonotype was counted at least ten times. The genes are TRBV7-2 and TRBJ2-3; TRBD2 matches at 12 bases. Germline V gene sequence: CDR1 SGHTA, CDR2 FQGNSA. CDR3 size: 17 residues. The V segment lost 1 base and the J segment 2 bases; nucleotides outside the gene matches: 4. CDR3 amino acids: CASSLELAGGPTDTQYF. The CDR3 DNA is TGTGCCAGCAGCTTAGAACTAGCGGGAGGTCCCACAGATACGCAGTATTTT.

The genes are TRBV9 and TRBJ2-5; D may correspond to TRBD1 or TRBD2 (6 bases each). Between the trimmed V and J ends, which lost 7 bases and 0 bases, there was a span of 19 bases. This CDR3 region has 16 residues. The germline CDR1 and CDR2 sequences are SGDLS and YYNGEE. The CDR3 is CASGGLGGRDQETQYF. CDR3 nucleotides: TGTGCCAGCGGGGGGCTCGGGGGCCGCGACCAAGAGACCCAGTACTTC.

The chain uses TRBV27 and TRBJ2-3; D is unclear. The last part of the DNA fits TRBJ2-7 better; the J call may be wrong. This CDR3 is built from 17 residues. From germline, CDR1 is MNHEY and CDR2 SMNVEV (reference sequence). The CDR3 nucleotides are TGTGCCAGCAGTCCTGGCCGAGTAGCTCGTGGGCCAGAGACGCAGTACTTC. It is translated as CASSPGRVARGPETQYF.

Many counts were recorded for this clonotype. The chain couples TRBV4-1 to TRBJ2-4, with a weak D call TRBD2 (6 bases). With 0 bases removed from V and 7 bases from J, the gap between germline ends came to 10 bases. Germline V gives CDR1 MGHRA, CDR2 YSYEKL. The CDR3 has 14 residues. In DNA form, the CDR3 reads TGCGCCAGCAGCCAAGACAGTCGGGGGAACATTCAGTACTTC. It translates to CASSQDSRGNIQYF.

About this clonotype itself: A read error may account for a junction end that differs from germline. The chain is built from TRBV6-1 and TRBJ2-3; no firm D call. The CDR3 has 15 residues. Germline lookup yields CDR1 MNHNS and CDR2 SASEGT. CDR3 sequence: CASSLQAVSTETQFF. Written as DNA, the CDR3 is TGTGCCAGCAGCCTCCAGGCTGTGAGCACAGAGACGCAGTTTTTT.

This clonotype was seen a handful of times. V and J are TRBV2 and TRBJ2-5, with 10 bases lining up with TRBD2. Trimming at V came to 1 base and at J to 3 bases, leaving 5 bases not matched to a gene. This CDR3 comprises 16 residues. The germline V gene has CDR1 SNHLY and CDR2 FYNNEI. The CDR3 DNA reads TGTGCCAGCAGTGAAGGGTCTAGCGGGGGTGAAGAGACCCAGTACTTC. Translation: CASSEGSSGGEETQYF.

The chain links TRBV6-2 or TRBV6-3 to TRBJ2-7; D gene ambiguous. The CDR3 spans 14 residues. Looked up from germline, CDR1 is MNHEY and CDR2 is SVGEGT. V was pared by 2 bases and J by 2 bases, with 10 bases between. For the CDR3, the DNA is TGTGCCAGCAGTTACCGAGGCAGGCCCTACGAGCAGTACTTC. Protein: CASSYRGRPYEQYF.